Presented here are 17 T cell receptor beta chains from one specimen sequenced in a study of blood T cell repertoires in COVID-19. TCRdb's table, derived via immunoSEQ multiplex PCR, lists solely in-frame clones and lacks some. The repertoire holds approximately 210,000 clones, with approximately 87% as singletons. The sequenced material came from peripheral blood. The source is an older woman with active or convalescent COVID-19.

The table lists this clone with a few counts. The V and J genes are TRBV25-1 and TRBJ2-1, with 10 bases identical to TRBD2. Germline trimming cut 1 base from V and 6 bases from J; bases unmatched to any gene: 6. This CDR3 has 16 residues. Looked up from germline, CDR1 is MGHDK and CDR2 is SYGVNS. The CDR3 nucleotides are TGTGCCAGCAGTGAATTAAGCGGGGGGGCCGGCAATGAGCAGTTCTTC. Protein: CASSELSGGAGNEQFF.

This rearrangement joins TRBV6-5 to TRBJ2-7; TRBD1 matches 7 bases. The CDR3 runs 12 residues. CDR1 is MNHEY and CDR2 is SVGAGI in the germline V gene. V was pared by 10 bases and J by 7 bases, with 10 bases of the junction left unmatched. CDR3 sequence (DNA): TGTGCCACACACTCACAGGGGTGGGAGCAGTACTTC. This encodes CATHSQGWEQYF.

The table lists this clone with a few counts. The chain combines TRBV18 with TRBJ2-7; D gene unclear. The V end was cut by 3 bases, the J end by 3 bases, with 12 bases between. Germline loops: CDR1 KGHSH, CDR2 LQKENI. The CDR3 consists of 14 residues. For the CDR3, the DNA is TGTGCCAGCTCACCCGGCGAGGTAAGCTACGAGCAGTACTTC. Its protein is CASSPGEVSYEQYF.

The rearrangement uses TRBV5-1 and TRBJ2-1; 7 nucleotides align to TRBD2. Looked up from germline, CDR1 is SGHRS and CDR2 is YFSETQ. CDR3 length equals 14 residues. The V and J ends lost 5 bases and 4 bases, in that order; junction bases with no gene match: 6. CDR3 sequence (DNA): TGCGCCAGCAGAGGAGCGGGGTCGTACAATGAGCAGTTCTTC. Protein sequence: CASRGAGSYNEQFF. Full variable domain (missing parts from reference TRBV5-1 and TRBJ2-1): KAGVTQTPRYLIKTRGQQVTLSCSPISGHRSVSWYQQTPGQGLQFLFEYFSETQRNKGNFPGRFSGRQFSNSRSEMNVSTLELGDSALYLCASRGAGSYNEQFFGPGTRLTVL.

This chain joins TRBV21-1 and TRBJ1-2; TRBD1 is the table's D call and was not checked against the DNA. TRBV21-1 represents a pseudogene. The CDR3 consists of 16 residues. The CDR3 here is CASSKAGQGYDYGYTF. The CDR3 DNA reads TGTGCCAGCAGCAAAGCGGGGCAGGGATATGACTATGGCTACACCTTC.

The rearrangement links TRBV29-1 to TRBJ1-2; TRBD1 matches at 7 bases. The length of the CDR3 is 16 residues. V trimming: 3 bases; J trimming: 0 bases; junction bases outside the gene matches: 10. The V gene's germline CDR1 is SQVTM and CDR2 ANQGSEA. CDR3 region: CSVDRDSVLANYGYTF. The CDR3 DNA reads TGCAGCGTTGATAGGGACAGTGTTTTAGCTAACTATGGCTACACCTTC.

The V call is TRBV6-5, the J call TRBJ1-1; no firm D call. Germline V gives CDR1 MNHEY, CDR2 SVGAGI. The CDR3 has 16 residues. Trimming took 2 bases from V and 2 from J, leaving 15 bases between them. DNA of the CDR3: TGTGCCAGCAGTTACCAGTTAGCCGCAGTTAACACTGAAGCTTTCTTT. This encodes CASSYQLAAVNTEAFF.

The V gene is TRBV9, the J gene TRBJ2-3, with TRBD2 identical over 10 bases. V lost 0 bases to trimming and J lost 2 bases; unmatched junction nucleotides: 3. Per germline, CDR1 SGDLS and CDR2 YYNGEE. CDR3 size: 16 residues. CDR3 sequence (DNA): TGTGCCAGCAGCGTAGCTAGCGGGGGACTCACAGATACGCAGTATTTT. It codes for CASSVASGGLTDTQYF.

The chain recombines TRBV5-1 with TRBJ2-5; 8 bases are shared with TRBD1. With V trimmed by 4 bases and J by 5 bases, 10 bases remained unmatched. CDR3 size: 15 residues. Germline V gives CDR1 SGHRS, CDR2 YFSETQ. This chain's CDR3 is CASSSGQGLQETQYF. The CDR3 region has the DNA TGCGCCAGCAGCAGCGGACAGGGCCTGCAGGAGACCCAGTACTTC.

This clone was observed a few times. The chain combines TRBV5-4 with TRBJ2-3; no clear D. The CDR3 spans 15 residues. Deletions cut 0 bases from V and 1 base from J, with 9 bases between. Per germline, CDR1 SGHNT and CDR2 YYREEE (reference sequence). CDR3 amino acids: CASSLGGAGTDTQYF. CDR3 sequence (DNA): TGTGCCAGCAGCTTGGGAGGCGCGGGCACAGATACGCAGTATTTT.

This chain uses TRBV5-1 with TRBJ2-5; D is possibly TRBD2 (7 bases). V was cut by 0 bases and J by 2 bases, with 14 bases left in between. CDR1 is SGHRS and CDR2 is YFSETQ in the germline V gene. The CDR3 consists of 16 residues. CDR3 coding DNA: TGCGCCAGCAGCTTGGACGCGGGGGCGCAGCAAGAGACCCAGTACTTC. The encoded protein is CASSLDAGAQQETQYF.

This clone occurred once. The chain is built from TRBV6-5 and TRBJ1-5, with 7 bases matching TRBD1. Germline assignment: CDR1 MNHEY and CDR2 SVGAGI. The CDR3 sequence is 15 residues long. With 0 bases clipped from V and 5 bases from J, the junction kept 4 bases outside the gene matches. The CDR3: CASSYSGQADQPQHF. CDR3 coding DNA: TGTGCCAGCAGTTACTCCGGACAGGCTGATCAGCCCCAGCATTTT.

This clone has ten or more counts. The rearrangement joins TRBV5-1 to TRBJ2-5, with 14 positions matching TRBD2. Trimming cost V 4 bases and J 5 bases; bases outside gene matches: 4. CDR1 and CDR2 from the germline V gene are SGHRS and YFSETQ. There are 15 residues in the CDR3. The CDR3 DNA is TGCGCCAGCAGCCTGGGACTAGCGGGAGTGGAGACCCAGTACTTC. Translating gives CASSLGLAGVETQYF.

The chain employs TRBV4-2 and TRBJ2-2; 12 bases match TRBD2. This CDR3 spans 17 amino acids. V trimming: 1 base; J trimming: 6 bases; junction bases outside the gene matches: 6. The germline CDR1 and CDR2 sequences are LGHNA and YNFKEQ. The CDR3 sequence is CASSQGYASGGAGELFF. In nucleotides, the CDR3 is TGTGCCAGCAGCCAAGGATATGCTAGCGGGGGGGCCGGGGAGCTGTTTTTT.

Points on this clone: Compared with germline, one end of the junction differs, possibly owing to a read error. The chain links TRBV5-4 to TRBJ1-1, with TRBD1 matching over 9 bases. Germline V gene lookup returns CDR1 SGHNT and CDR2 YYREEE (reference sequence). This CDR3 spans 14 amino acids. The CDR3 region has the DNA TGTGCCGGCAGCGTACAGGGGGCTCACACTGAAGCTTTCTTT. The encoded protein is CAGSVQGAHTEAFF.

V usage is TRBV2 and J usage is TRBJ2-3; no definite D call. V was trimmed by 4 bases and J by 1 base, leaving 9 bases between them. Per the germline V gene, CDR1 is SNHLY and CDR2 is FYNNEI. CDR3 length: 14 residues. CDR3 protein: CASSGVVGTDTQYF. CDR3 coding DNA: TGTGCCAGCAGTGGCGTCGTGGGCACAGATACGCAGTATTTT.

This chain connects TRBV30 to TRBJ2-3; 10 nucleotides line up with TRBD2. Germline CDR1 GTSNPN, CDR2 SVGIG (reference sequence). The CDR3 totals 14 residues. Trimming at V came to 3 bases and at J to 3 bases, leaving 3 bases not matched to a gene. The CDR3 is CAWRSSGSTDTQYF. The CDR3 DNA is TGTGCCTGGAGATCTAGCGGGAGTACAGATACGCAGTATTTT.